This T cell receptor beta chain originates from a study of shared clonotypes between healthy human individuals. Study background: Per donor, CD8 memory used one plate, CD8 naive used two, CD4 memory used three and CD4 naive used three.

The method was immunoSEQ multiplex PCR; TCRdb's version includes in-frame clones alone and lacks a portion of them. This sample yields 1.4 million or so clones, of which 98% to 99% are seen a single time; about 0.4% belongs to the top ten. Germline assignment: CDR1 MGHRA and CDR2 YSYEKL. The CDR3 spans 13 residues. With 4 bases removed from V and 9 bases from J, the gap between germline ends came to 13 bases. The receptor's source is a man in his thirties or forties in good health. The sample taken for sequencing was naive CD4+ T cells sorted from blood. This sample's subset: CD45RA+ positively selected. The chain employs TRBV4-1 and TRBJ2-1, with D unclear. The CDR3 reads CASSPRTAGEQFF. CDR3 DNA sequence: TGCGCCAGCAGCCCCCGCACGGCTGGTGAGCAGTTCTTC.